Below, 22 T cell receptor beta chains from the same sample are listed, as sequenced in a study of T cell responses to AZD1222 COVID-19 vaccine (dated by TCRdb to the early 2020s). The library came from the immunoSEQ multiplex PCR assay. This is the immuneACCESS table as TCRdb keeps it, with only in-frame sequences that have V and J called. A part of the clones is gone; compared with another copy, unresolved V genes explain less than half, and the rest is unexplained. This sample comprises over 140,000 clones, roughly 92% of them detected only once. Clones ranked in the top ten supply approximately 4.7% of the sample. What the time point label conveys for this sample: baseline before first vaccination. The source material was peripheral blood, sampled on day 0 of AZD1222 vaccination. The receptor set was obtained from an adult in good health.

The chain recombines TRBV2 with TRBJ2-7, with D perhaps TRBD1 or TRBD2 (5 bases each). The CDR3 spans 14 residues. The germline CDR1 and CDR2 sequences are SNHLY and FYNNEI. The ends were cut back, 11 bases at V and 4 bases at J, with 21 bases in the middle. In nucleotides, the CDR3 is TGTGCCTCGAGTGGGGGTCAAGCTTTATACGAGCAGTACTTC. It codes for CASSGGQALYEQYF.

As DNA, the CDR3 is TGTGCCAGCAGCCCCTTAATACAGGGGTCGTTCGACGAGCAGTACTTC. Translation gives CASSPLIQGSFDEQYF. This chain joins TRBV27 and TRBJ2-7; 7 nucleotides line up with TRBD1. This CDR3 comprises 16 residues. CDR1 is MNHEY, CDR2 SMNVEV, per germline (reference sequence). The ends lost 6 bases at V and 5 bases at J; junction bases unmatched: 16.

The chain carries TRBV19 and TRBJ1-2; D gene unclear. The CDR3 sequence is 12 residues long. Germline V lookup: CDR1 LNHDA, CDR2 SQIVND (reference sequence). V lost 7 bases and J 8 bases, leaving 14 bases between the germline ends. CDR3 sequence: CASTGSLRGYTF. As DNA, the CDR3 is TGTGCCAGTACAGGTTCCTTAAGAGGCTACACCTTC.

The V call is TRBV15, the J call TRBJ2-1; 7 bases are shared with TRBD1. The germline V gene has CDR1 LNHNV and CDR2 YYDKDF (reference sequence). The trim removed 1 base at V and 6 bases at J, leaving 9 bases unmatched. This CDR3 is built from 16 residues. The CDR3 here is CATSRVRDSGLNEQFF. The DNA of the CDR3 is TGTGCCACCAGCAGAGTACGGGACAGTGGACTCAATGAGCAGTTCTTC.

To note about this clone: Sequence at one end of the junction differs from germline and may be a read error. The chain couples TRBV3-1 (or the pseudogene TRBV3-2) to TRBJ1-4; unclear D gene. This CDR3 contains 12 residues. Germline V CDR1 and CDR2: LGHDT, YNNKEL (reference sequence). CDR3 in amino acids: CASSPGNEPTSF. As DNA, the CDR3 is TGTGCCAGCAGCCCCGGGAACGAACCCACCTCCTTT.

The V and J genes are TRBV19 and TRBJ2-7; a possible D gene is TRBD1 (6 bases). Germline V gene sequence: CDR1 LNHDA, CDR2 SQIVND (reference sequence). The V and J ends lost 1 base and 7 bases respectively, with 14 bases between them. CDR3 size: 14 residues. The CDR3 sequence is CASSIGAGVREQYF. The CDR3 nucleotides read TGTGCCAGTAGTATAGGAGCAGGGGTAAGGGAGCAGTACTTC. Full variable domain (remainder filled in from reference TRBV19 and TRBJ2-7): DGGITQSPKYLFRKEGQNVTLSCEQNLNHDAMYWYRQDPGQGLRLIYYSQIVNDFQKGDIAEGYSVSREKKESFPLTVTSAQKNPTAFYLCASSIGAGVREQYFGPGTRLTVT.

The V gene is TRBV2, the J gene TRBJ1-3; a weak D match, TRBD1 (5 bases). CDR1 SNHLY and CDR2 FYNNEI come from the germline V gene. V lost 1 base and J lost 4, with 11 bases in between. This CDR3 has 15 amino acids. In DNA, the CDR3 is TGTGCCAGCAGTGAAGTAGGGGCTGGAGGAAACACCATATATTTT. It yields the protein CASSEVGAGGNTIYF.

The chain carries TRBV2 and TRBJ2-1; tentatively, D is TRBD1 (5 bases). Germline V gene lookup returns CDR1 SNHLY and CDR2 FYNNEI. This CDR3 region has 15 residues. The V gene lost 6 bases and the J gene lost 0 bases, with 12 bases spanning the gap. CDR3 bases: TGTGCCAGCAGAAGAGGTCAGGGCTCCTACAATGAGCAGTTCTTC. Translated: CASRRGQGSYNEQFF.

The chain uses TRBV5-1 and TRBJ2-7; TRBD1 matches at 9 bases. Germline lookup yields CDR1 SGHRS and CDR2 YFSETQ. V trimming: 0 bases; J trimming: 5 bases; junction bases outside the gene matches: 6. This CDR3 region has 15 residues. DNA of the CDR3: TGCGCCAGCAGCTTGGCCCCGACAGGGGGGGACGAGCAGTACTTC. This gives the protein CASSLAPTGGDEQYF.

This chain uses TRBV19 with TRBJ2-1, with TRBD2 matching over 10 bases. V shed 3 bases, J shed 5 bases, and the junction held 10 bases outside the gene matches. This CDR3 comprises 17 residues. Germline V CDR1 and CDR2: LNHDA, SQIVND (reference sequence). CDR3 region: CASSISGRASGNNEQFF. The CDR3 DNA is TGTGCCAGTAGTATCAGCGGGAGGGCCTCCGGAAACAATGAGCAGTTCTTC. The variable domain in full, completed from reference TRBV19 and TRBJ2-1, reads DGGITQSPKYLFRKEGQNVTLSCEQNLNHDAMYWYRQDPGQGLRLIYYSQIVNDFQKGDIAEGYSVSREKKESFPLTVTSAQKNPTAFYLCASSISGRASGNNEQFFGPGTRLTVL.

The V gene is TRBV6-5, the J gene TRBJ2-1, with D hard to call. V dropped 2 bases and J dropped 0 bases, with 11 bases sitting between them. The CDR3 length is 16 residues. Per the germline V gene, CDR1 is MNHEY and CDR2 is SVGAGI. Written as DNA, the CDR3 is TGTGCCAGCAGTTACACGCATGACGCCTCCTACAATGAGCAGTTCTTC. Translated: CASSYTHDASYNEQFF.

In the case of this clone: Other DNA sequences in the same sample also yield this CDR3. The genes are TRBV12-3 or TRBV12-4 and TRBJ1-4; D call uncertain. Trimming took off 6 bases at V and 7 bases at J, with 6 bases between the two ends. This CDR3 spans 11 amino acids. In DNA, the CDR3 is TGTGCCAGCAGCCTCGGTGAAAAACTGTTTTTT. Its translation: CASSLGEKLFF.

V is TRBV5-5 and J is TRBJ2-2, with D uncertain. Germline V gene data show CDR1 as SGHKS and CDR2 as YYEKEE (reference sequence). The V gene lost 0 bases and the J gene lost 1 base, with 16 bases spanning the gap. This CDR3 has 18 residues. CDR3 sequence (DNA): TGTGCCAGCAGCTTGGGGATGATCGGCAGCGTGAACACCGGGGAGCTGTTTTTT. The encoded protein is CASSLGMIGSVNTGELFF.

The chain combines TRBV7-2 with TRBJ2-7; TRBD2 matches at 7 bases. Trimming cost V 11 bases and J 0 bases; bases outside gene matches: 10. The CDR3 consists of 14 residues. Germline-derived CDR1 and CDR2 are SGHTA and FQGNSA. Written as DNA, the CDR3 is TGTGCCTCCCGGGGGGACCCCAACTCCTACGAGCAGTACTTC. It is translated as CASRGDPNSYEQYF.

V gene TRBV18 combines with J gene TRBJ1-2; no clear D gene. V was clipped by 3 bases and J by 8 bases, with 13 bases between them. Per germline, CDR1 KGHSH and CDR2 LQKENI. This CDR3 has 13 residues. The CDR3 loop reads CASSPQEDGGYTF. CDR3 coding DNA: TGTGCCAGCTCACCGCAGGAGGATGGAGGCTACACCTTC.

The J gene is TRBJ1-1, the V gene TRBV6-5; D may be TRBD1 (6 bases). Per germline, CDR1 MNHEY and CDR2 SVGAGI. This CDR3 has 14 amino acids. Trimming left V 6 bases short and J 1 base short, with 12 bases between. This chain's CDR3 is CASRLGTPNTEAFF. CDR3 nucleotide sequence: TGTGCCAGCAGGCTCGGGACACCGAACACTGAAGCTTTCTTT.

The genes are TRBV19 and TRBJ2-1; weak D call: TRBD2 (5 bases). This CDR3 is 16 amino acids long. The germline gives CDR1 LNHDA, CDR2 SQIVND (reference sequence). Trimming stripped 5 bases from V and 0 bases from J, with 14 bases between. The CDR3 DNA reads TGTGCCAGTAGTGCAGGCGCGAGGGCCTCCTACAATGAGCAGTTCTTC. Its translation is CASSAGARASYNEQFF.

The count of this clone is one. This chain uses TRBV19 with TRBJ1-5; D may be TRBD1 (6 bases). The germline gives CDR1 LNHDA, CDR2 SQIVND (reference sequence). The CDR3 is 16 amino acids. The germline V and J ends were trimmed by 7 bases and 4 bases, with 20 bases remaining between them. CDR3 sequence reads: CASTSFRRGVNQPQHF. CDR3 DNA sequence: TGTGCCAGTACTTCATTCCGGAGGGGGGTAAATCAGCCCCAGCATTTT.

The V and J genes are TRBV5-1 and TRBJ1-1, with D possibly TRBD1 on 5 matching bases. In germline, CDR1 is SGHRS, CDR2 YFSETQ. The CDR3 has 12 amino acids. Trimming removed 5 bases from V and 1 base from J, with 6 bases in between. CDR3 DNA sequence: TGCGCCAGCAGTCAGGGGAACACTGAAGCTTTCTTT. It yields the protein CASSQGNTEAFF. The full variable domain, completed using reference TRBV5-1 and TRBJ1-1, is KAGVTQTPRYLIKTRGQQVTLSCSPISGHRSVSWYQQTPGQGLQFLFEYFSETQRNKGNFPGRFSGRQFSNSRSEMNVSTLELGDSALYLCASSQGNTEAFFGQGTRLTVV.

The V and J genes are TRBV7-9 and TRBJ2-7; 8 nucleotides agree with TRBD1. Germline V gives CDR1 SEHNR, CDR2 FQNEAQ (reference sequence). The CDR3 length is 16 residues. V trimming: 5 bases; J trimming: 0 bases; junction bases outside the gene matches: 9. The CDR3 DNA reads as TGTGCCAGCAGCGCCGGGGACAGGACAAGCTCCTACGAGCAGTACTTC. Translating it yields CASSAGDRTSSYEQYF.

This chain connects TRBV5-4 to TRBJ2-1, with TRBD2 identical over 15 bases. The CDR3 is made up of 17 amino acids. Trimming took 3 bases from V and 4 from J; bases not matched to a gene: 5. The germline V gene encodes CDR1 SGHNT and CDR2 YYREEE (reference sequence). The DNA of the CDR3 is TGTGCCAGCAGCTCCGGACTAGCGGGGGGGCTGTACAATGAGCAGTTCTTC. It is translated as CASSSGLAGGLYNEQFF.

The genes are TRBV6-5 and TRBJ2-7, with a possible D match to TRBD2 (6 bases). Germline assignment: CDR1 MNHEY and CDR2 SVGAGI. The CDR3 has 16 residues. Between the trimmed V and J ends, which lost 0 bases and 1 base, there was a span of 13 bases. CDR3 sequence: CASSYSSRGSSYEQYF. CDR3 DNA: TGTGCCAGCAGTTACTCGTCGCGGGGCTCATCCTACGAGCAGTACTTC.